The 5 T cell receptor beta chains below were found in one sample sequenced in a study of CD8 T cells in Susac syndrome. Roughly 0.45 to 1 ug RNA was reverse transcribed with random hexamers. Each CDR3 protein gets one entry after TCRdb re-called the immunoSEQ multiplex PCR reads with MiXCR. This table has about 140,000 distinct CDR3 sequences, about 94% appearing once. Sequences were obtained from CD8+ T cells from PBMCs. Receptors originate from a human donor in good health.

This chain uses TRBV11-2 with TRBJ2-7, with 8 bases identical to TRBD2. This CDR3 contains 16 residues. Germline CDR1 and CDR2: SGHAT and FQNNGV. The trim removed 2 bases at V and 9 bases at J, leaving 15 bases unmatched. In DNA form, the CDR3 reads TGTGCCAGCAGCTTATGGTTGCGGGAGGATCCGCGGGCGCAGTACTTC. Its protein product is CASSLWLREDPRAQYF.

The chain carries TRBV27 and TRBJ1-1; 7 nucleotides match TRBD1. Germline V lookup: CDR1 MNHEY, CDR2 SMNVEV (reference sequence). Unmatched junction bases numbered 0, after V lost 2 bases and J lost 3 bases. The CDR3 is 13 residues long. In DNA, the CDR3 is TGTGCCAGCAGTTTACAGGGGGACACTGAAGCTTTCTTT. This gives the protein CASSLQGDTEAFF.

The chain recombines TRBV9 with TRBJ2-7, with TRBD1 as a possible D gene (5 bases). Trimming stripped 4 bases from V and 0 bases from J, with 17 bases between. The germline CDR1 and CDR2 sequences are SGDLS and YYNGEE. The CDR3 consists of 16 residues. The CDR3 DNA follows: TGTGCCAGCAGCTTCCGACAGCCGTATTGCTCCTACGAGCAGTACTTC. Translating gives CASSFRQPYCSYEQYF.

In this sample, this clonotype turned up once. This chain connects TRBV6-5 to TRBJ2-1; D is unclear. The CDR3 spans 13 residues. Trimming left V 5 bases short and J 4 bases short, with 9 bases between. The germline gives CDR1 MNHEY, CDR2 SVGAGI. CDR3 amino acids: CASSKTQYNEQFF. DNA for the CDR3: TGTGCCAGCAGTAAGACACAGTACAATGAGCAGTTCTTC.

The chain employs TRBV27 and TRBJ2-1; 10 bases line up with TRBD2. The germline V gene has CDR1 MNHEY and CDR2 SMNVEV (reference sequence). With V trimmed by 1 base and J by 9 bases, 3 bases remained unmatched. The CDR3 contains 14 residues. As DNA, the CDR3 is TGTGCCAGCAGTTTATTTGCTAGCGGGAGTGAGCAGTTCTTC. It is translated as CASSLFASGSEQFF.